This T cell receptor beta chain was sequenced during a study of T-cell reconstitution after alpha-beta-depleted transplantation in children. Regarding the study as a whole: By about two months after transplant, alpha-beta T cells reportedly arose from several hundred graft clones that had expanded. Recipient T cells and thymic progenitors that survived were the source of the high TCRbeta diversity seen at day 60 in some patients. Counts and diversity of T cells one year after transplant came mostly from newly produced T cells.

Notes on this clonotype: Antigen specificity is unknown.

Germline V CDR1 and CDR2: SEHNR, FQNEAQ (reference sequence). V lost 1 base, J lost 7 bases, and 10 bases stayed unmatched. The CDR3 has 16 amino acids. Preparation of the TCRbeta library used unique molecular identifiers. MiXCR, run by TCRdb on the PCR reads, gives a single entry per CDR3 protein. The sample consists of 250,000 to 400,000 distinct CDR3 sequences, around 25% of them appearing once. The sample here was PBMCs, mostly from graft donor cells, taken 180 days after TCRalphabeta/CD19-depleted stem cell transplant. The clonotype originates from a male patient younger than 18 who had a stem cell transplant for acute lymphoblastic leukemia, so the T cells may come from the graft donor. This chain uses TRBV7-9 with TRBJ2-1; 7 positions match TRBD2. DNA for the CDR3: TGTGCCAGCAGCTTAGGCTCTGCGGGAGTAGTTAATGAGCAGTTCTTC. It is translated as CASSLGSAGVVNEQFF.